This T cell receptor beta chain was observed in a study of beta chain features in type 1 diabetes. Broader study findings: Shortening of TCRB CDR3s, moderate but significant, appeared in all four CD4+ subsets of Type 1 diabetes patients. Type 1 diabetes patients had VDJ junctions that carried fewer insertions and more deletions.

All of the isolated RNA was reverse transcribed, so expressed TCRB transcripts were sequenced. This table comes from immunoSEQ multiplex PCR, and its TCRdb copy is limited to in-frame clones, with some not included. The top ten clones hold approximately 2.2% of a sample with about 120,000 clones, around 15% of them seen once. V shed 3 bases and J shed 8 bases, with 19 bases lying between them. CDR1 SGHTA and CDR2 FQGNSA come from the germline V gene. The length of the CDR3 is 15 residues. As concerns this clone: Antigen: not known.

Naive, central memory, regulatory and stem cell-like memory cells within the CD4+ compartment were sorted using CD45RO/CCR7/CD25/CD127/CD95/CD27. The chain links TRBV7-2 to TRBJ1-2, with unresolved D. The receptor was derived from a man between 25 and 39 years old with type 1 diabetes. Sequences were obtained from central memory CD4+ T cells from blood. CDR3 coding DNA: TGTGCCAGCAGCTTTGAGGCACCCAACCTGTACGGCTACACCTTC. It translates to CASSFEAPNLYGYTF. Supplemented by reference TRBV7-2 and TRBJ1-2, the full variable domain reads GAGVSQSPSNKVTEKGKDVELRCDPISGHTALYWYRQSLGQGLEFLIYFQGNSAPDKSGLPSDRFSAERTGGSVSTLTIQRTQQEDSAVYLCASSFEAPNLYGYTFGSGTRLTVV.